This entry is about one TCR beta chain. Its target is not known. The CDR3 is 14 residues long. Germline values: CDR1 SNHLY, CDR2 FYNNEI. Trimming removed 10 bases from V and 0 bases from J, with 15 bases in between. This sample is drawn from a study of T cell repertoires in cytomegalovirus infection. Study-wide background: Indications came from public TCR beta signatures; they pointed to CMV infection and to a matching HLA type.

Each CDR3 protein gets one entry after TCRdb re-called the reads with MiXCR. This repertoire shows 200,000 to 300,000 distinct CDR3 sequences, roughly 9.1% found once; its top ten account for around 16%. Findings and caveats of the study: The response measured ex vivo was dominated by TCR beta clonotypes (HLA-C-restricted and CMV-specific). Individuals carrying CMV plus the relevant HLA were identified by cumulative frequency of public TCR beta families.

The sequenced sample consisted of PBMCs. This TCR came from a human donor in good health (CMV status not recorded). Some clones in this sample may be carry-over from other donors' samples. This rearrangement joins TRBV2 to TRBJ1-1; D unclear. The CDR3 here is CATHRTFMNTEAFF. DNA of the CDR3: TGTGCCACCCATAGGACTTTTATGAACACTGAAGCTTTCTTT.